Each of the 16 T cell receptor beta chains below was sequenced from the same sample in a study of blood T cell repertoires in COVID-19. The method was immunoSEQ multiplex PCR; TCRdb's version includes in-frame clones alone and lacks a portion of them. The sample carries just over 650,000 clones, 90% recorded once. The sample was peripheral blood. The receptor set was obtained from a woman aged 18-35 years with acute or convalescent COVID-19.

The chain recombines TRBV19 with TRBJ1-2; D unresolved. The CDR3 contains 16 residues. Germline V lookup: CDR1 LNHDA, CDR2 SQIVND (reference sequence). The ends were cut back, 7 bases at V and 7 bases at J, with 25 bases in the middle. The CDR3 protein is CASTLGGGMDDFGYTF. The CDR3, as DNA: TGTGCCAGTACCCTCGGAGGCGGGATGGATGATTTTGGCTACACCTTC.

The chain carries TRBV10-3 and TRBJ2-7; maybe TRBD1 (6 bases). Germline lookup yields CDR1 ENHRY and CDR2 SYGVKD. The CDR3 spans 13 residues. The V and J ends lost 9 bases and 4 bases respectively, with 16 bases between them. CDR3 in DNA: TGTGCCATATCTCTTGGGGGCCGATACGAGCAGTACTTC. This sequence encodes CAISLGGRYEQYF.

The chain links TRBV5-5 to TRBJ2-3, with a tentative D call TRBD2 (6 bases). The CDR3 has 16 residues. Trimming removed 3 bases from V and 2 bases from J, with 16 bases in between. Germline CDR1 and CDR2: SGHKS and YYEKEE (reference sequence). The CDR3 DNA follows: TGTGCCAGCAGCTCCGGTTTTGGGGGGTTCACAGATACGCAGTATTTT. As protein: CASSSGFGGFTDTQYF. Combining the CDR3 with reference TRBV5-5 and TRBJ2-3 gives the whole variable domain DAGVTQSPTHLIKTRGQQVTLRCSPISGHKSVSWYQQVLGQGPQFIFQYYEKEERGRGNFPDRFSARQFPNYSSELNVNALLLGDSALYLCASSSGFGGFTDTQYFGPGTRLTVL.

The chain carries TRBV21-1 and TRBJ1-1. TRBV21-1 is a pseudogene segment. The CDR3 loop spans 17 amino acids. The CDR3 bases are TGTGCCAGCAGCAAAGAGGAGCGGGAAGTGATGAACACTGAAGCTTTCTTT. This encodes CASSKEEREVMNTEAFF.

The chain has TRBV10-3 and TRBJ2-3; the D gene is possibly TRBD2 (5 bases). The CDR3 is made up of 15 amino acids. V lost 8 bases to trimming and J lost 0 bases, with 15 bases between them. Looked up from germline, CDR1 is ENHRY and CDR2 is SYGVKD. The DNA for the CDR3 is TGTGCCATCTCGCTAGCCACCTATAGCACAGATACGCAGTATTTT. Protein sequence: CAISLATYSTDTQYF.

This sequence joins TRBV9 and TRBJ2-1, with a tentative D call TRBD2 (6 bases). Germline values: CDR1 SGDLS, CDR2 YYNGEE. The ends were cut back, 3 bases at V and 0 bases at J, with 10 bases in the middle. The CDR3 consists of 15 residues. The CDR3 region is CASSGGASSYNEQFF. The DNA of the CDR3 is TGTGCCAGCAGCGGCGGGGCAAGCTCCTACAATGAGCAGTTCTTC.

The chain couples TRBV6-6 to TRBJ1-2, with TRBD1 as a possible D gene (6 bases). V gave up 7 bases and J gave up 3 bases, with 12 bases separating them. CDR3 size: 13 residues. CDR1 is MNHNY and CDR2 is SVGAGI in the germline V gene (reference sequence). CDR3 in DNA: TGTGCCAGCATAGGGGACACCTACTATGGCTACACCTTC. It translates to CASIGDTYYGYTF.

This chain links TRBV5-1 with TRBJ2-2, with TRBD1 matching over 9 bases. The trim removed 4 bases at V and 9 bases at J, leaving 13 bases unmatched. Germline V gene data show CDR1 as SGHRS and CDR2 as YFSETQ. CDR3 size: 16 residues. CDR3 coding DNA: TGCGCCAGCAGCGGCCCCCGGGACAGGGAGATTCGGGAGCTGTTTTTT. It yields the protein CASSGPRDREIRELFF. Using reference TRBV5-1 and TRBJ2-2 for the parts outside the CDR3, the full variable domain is KAGVTQTPRYLIKTRGQQVTLSCSPISGHRSVSWYQQTPGQGLQFLFEYFSETQRNKGNFPGRFSGRQFSNSRSEMNVSTLELGDSALYLCASSGPRDREIRELFFGEGSRLTVL.

As DNA, the CDR3 is TGTGCCAGCAGCCCTGGAGACACAGATACGCAGTATTTT. Translation gives CASSPGDTDTQYF. V is TRBV6-2 or TRBV6-3 and J is TRBJ2-3; D gene ambiguous. V lost 6 bases to trimming and J lost 2 bases, with 9 bases between them. Germline V gene data show CDR1 as MNHEY and CDR2 as SVGEGT. The CDR3 spans 13 residues.

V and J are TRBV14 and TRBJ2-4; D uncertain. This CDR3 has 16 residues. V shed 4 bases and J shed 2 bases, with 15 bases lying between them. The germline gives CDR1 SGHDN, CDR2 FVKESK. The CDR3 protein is CASSRALGLTKNIQYF. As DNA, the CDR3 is TGTGCCAGCAGCCGAGCCCTCGGTTTAACCAAAAACATTCAGTACTTC.

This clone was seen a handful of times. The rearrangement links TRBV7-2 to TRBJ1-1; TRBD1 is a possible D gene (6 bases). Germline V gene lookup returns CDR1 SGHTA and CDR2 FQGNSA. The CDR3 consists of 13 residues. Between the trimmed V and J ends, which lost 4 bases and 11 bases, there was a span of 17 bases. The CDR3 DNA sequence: TGTGCCAGCAGCTCCGGGGGGGCGGTTGGTGCTTTCTTT. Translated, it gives CASSSGGAVGAFF.

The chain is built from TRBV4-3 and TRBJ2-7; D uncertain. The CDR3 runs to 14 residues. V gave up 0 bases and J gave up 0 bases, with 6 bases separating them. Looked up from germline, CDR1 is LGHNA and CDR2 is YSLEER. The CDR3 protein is CASSQDAVSYEQYF. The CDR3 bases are TGCGCCAGCAGCCAAGATGCGGTCTCCTACGAGCAGTACTTC.

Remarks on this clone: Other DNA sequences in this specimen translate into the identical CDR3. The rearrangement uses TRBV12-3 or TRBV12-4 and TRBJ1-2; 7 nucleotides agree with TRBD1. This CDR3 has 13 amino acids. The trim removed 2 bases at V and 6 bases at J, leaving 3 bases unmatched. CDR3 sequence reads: CASSLRQGHGYTF. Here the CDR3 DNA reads TGTGCCAGCAGTTTAAGACAGGGTCATGGCTACACCTTC.

The CDR3 is CAWSDEEFNQPQHF. CDR3 DNA: TGTGCCTGGAGCGACGAGGAGTTCAATCAGCCCCAGCATTTT. The chain couples TRBV30 to TRBJ1-5; D gene ambiguous. V lost 3 bases and J lost 3, with 12 bases in between. This CDR3 is 14 amino acids long. CDR1 and CDR2 from the germline V gene are GTSNPN and SVGIG (reference sequence). The entire variable domain, with the rest obtained from reference TRBV30 and TRBJ1-5, is as follows: SQTIHQWPATLVQPVGSPLSLECTVEGTSNPNLYWYRQAAGRGLQLLFYSVGIGQISSEVPQNLSASRPQDRQFILSSKKLLLSDSGFYLCAWSDEEFNQPQHFGDGTRLSIL.

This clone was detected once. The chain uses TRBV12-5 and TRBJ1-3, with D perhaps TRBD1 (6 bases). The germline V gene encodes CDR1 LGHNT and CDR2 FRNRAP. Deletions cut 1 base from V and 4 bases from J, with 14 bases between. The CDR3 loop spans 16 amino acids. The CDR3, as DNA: TGTGCTAGTGGTTTGGACGGGGGGGCGCAGGGAAACACCATATATTTT. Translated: CASGLDGGAQGNTIYF.

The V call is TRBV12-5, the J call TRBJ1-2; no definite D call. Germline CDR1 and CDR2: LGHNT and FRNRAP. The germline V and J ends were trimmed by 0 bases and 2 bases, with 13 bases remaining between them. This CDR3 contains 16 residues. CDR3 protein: CASGLVQPGINYGYTF. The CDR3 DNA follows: TGTGCTAGTGGTTTGGTACAGCCCGGGATCAACTATGGCTACACCTTC. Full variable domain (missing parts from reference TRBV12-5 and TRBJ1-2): DARVTQTPRHKVTEMGQEVTMRCQPILGHNTVFWYRQTMMQGLELLAYFRNRAPLDDSGMPKDRFSAEMPDATLATLKIQPSEPRDSAVYFCASGLVQPGINYGYTFGSGTRLTVV.